The clone carrying this T cell receptor beta chain was detected ten times or more. Its antigen is still unknown. V gave up 2 bases and J gave up 4 bases, with 8 bases separating them. The germline gives CDR1 MRHNA, CDR2 SNTAGT. The CDR3 has 14 residues. These data are taken from a study of blood T cells in healthy people across ages. Using a J-beta primer mix together with a sample-barcoded 5' primer, a second PCR was run for roughly 6 to 12 cycles. MiXCR was run by TCRdb on the 5' RACE reads, yielding one entry per CDR3 protein. The sample lists roughly 560,000 distinct CDR3 sequences; 24% were seen once. The study's findings and limits: Age showed a roughly linear inverse relationship with TCR beta diversity per million T cells. In long-lived donors, naive CD4+ cell counts and diversity exceeded those of aged donors.

These sequences were also reported in another study, on T cells of mothers and their children. As that study records: Each child contributed 3.1 million or so TCR beta CDR3 reads, while each mother contributed over 10 million. Microchimeric T cell clones that persisted were not detected.

Input material: blood. The V call is TRBV6-4, the J call TRBJ2-2; no firm D call. The receptor's source is a boy aged 5-17 years in good health. DNA of the CDR3: TGTGCCAGCAGTGACGAAACAGTCACCGGGGAGCTGTTTTTT. This translates into CASSDETVTGELFF.